This T cell receptor beta chain emerged from a study of CXCR3-negative and CXCR3-positive naive CD8 T cells. Overall study: Overall TRB read output was some 140 million, and each library contained about 1.5 +/- 0.3 million reads. General study findings and limits: The study found that naive CXCR3-negative and CXCR3-positive cells shared TRBV-TRBJ usage, while memory cells differed. Memory CD8+ cells showed much lower diversity, while both naive subsets were comparably high.

The naive CD8+ gate required CD45RO-CCR7+CD27+CD95- phenotype. With regard to this clonotype: The antigen is unknown.

Researchers prepared the TRB cDNA libraries using 5' RACE with UMI labels. TCRdb reprocessed the 5' RACE reads and reports one entry per CDR3 protein, with no DNA. In all, the sample yields about 120,000 distinct CDR3 sequences. This CDR3 has 15 amino acids. Germline CDR1 and CDR2: SGHRS and YFSETQ. The chain uses TRBV5-1 and TRBJ2-7; the TCRdb D gene call, TRBD1, has no DNA to confirm it. This sequence originates from a human donor in good health. Some clones in this sample may be carry-over from other donors' samples. The sample was naive CXCR3- CD8+ T cells from blood. Subset of the sample: CD45RO-CCR7+CD27+CD95- naive CD8+ T cells lacking CXCR3 (TNR3-). CDR3 sequence reads: CASSWTGDSSYEQYF.